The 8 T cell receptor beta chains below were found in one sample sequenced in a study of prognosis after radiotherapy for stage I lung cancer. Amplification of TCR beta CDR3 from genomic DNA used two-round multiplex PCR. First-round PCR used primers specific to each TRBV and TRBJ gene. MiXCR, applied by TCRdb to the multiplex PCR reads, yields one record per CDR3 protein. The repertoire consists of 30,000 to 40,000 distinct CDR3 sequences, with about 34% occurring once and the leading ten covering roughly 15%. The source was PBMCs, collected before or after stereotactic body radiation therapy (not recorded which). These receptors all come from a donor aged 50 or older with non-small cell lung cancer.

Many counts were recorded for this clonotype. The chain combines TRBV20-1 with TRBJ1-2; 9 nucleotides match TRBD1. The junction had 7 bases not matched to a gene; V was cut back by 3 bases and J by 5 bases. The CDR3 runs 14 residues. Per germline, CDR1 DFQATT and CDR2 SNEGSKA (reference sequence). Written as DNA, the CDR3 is TGCAGTGCTAGGTCTTCGGGGACAGGGTATGGCTACACCTTC. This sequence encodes CSARSSGTGYGYTF.

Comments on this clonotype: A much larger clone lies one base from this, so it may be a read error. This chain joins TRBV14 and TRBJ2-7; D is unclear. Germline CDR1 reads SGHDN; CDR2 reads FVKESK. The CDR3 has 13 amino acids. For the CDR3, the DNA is TGTGCCAGCATCCAAGTTTGGGACTACGAGCAGTACTTC. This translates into CASIQVWDYEQYF.

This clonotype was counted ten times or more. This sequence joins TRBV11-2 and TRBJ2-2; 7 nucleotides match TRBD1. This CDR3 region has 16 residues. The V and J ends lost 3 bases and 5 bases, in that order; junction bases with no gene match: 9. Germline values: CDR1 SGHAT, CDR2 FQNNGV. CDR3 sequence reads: CASSLGVGQLTGELFF. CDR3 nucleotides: TGTGCCAGCAGCTTGGGGGTGGGACAGCTTACCGGGGAGCTGTTTTTT.

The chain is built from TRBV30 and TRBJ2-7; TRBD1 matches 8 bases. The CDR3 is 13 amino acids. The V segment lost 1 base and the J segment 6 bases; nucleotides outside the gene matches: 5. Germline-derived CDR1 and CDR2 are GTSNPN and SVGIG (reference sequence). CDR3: CAWSAGTGREQYF. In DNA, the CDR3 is TGTGCCTGGAGTGCCGGGACAGGACGCGAGCAGTACTTC.

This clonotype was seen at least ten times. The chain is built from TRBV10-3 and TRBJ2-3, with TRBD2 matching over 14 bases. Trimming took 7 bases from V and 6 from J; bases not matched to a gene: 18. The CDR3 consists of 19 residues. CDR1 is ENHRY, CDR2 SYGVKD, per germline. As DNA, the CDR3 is TGTGCCATCAAAAAACCGGGACTAGCGGGAGAGGGGGTATCCGATACGCAGTATTTT. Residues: CAIKKPGLAGEGVSDTQYF.

The CDR3 is CASSLLTSGGEQFF. In DNA form, the CDR3 reads TGTGCCAGCAGCCTCCTGACTAGCGGCGGTGAGCAGTTCTTC. The chain links TRBV7-9 to TRBJ2-1, with 9 positions matching TRBD2. J was trimmed by 9 bases and V by 5 bases; bases with no gene match: 8. Germline V gives CDR1 SEHNR, CDR2 FQNEAQ (reference sequence). This CDR3 has 14 amino acids. Full variable domain (outside the CDR3, taken from reference TRBV7-9 and TRBJ2-1): DTGVSQNPRHKITKRGQNVTFRCDPISEHNRLYWYRQTLGQGPEFLTYFQNEAQLEKSRLLSDRFSAERPKGSFSTLEIQRTEQGDSAMYLCASSLLTSGGEQFFGPGTRLTVL.

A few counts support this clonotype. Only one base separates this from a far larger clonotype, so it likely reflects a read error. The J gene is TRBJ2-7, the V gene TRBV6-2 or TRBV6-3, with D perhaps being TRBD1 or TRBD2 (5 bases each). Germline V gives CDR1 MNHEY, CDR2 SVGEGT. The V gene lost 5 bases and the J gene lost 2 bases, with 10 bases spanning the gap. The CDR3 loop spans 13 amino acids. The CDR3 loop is CASSRDETYEQYF. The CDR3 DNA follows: TGTGCCAGCAGTCGGGACGAGACCTACGAGCAGTACTTC.

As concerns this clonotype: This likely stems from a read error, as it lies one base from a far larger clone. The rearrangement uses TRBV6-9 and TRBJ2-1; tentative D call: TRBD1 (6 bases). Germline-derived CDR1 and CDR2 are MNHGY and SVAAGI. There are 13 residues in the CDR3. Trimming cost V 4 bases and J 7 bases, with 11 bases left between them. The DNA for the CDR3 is TGTGCCAGCAGTTTCAAGGGGGAAAATGAGCAGTTCTTC. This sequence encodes CASSFKGENEQFF.